A selection of T cell receptor beta chains follows, all from one sample in a study of molecular identifiers for immune sequencing clone quantification. From the PCR reads, TCRdb called clonotypes with MiXCR, one entry per CDR3 protein. The sample contains hundreds of thousands of distinct CDR3 sequences, 25% of which appear only once. Sequencing input: naive CD8+ T cells from blood, with Jurkat cell RNA spiked in. These receptors were taken from a human donor in good health. Some libraries in this study had Jurkat cell RNA spiked in. Both conserved end residues are part of each CDR3. D genes are given only for firm matches. Rows give clone size only sometimes, using once, few, many, or a class for an expanded clone.

v_call	d_call	j_call	clone_size	cdr3_nt	cdr3_aa
TRBV9	-	TRBJ1-3	-	TGTGCCAGCGGCGTAGGAAGACGGGGCTCTGGAAACACCATATATTTT	CASGVGRRGSGNTIYF
TRBV19	-	TRBJ1-1	-	TGTGCCAGCGCCCACCGTGGGGCAGGAAGGTTTATGAACGCTGAAGCTTTCTTT	CASAHRGAGRFMNAEAFF
TRBV9	TRBD2	TRBJ2-7	many	TGTGCCAGCAGCCCAACACCGACTAGCCTGTACGAGCAGTACTTC	CASSPTPTSLYEQYF
TRBV28	TRBD1	TRBJ2-7	-	TGTGCCAGCAGTTTCTCTAGACAGGGGGCCTACGAGCAGTACTTC	CASSFSRQGAYEQYF
TRBV5-1	-	TRBJ1-1	many	TGCGCCAGCAGCCTGTCAGAGGGTTGGACTGAAGCTTTCTTT	CASSLSEGWTEAFF
TRBV6-5	TRBD2	TRBJ2-3	many	TGTGCCAGCAGCCGGGGTAGCGGGAGAGATACGCAGTATTTT	CASSRGSGRDTQYF
TRBV7-2	-	TRBJ1-6	-	TGTGCCCGCAGCCCGGGCCCCTATAATTCACCCCTCCACTTT	CARSPGPYNSPLHF
TRBV5-1	TRBD1	TRBJ2-3	few	TGCGCCAGCAGCTTGGGTTGGGACAGGGTACTTTCTAGCACAGATACGCAGTATTTT	CASSLGWDRVLSSTDTQYF
TRBV7-6	-	TRBJ2-5	-	TGTGCCAGCAGCTTAGGTGGGGCTTGGGGTCAAGAGACCCAGTACTTC	CASSLGGAWGQETQYF
TRBV20-1	-	TRBJ2-7	-	TGCAGTGCTAGAGATCTCGGCCGAGTGACCTACGAGCAGTACTTC	CSARDLGRVTYEQYF
TRBV14	-	TRBJ1-6	few	TGTGCCAGCAGCCAAGGATGGAGGGAGGCCGGCCTACTTAATTCACCCCTCCACTTT	CASSQGWREAGLLNSPLHF
TRBV4-1	-	TRBJ2-7	-	TGCGCCAGCTCACTAGCTCCGCAATACGAGCAGTACTTC	CASSLAPQYEQYF
TRBV7-9	-	TRBJ1-2	-	TGTGCCAGCAGCTTAATTTTATTGTCCGAGACGCCTAACTATGGCTACACCTTC	CASSLILLSETPNYGYTF
TRBV13	-	TRBJ1-5	few	TGTGCCAGCAGCTTACAGGGGCAGGGGAATCGGCCCCAGCGTTTT	CASSLQGQGNRPQRF
TRBV5-6	-	TRBJ1-1	-	TGTGCCAGCAGCTTGGGAACAGGCTGGATCACTGAAGCTTTCTTT	CASSLGTGWITEAFF
TRBV28	-	TRBJ1-5	many	TGTGCCAGCAACCTCATCCATAGCAATCAGCCCCAGCATTTT	CASNLIHSNQPQHF
TRBV5-4	-	TRBJ2-5	-	TGTGCCAGCAGCTGGGGGGCCCCTTTCCCAGAGACCCAGTACTTC	CASSWGAPFPETQYF
TRBV6-2/TRBV6-3	-	TRBJ1-2	-	TGTGCCAGCAGTTATATAAGGTCCGGTGACTATGGCTACACCTTC	CASSYIRSGDYGYTF
TRBV20-1	-	TRBJ2-7	few	TGCAGTGCTCGAGACAGGACGAATTACGAGCAGTACTTC	CSARDRTNYEQYF
TRBV19	-	TRBJ2-3	-	TGTGCCAGTAGTAGCGGGACATACAACACAGATACGCAGTATTTT	CASSSGTYNTDTQYF
TRBV5-6	-	TRBJ2-5	-	TGTGCCAGCAGCTTCACAGCCTTGGCACAAGAGACCCAGTACTTC	CASSFTALAQETQYF
TRBV14	-	TRBJ1-1	many	TGTGCCAGCAGCCAAGAAGACAGTGAAGCTTTCTTT	CASSQEDSEAFF
TRBV19	-	TRBJ1-2	-	TGTGCCAGTAGAATAGGCTTTCGAGACACAAGTTATAACTATGGCTACACCTTC	CASRIGFRDTSYNYGYTF
TRBV5-6	-	TRBJ1-4	-	TGTGCCAGCACCAACTATAGGGAGCCTAATGAAAAACTGTTTTTT	CASTNYREPNEKLFF
TRBV6-2/TRBV6-3	-	TRBJ1-1	many	TGTGCCAGCAGTTACCACCCAAACCGTGAAGCTTTCTTT	CASSYHPNREAFF
TRBV2	-	TRBJ1-5	few	TGTGCCAGCAGCGGCCGACAGGTAGATCAGCCCCAGCATTTT	CASSGRQVDQPQHF
TRBV4-2	-	TRBJ1-4	-	TGTGCCAGCAGCCAAGATCCCGCCCCTGGACTGTTTTTT	CASSQDPAPGLFF
TRBV4-1	TRBD1	TRBJ1-1	many	TGCGCCAGCAGCCACTCCACGGACAGGGGGCCCATGAACACTGAAGCTTTCTTT	CASSHSTDRGPMNTEAFF
TRBV27	-	TRBJ2-3	few	TGTGCCAGCAGTTCCGGACTAACCCTCACAGATACGCAGTATTTT	CASSSGLTLTDTQYF
TRBV7-9	-	TRBJ2-3	many	TGTGCCAGCAGCTCGGTGTCCATAAGCACAGATACGCAGTATTTT	CASSSVSISTDTQYF
TRBV15	TRBD2	TRBJ2-3	-	TGTGCCACCAGCGAACCGACTAGCGGGAGAGATACGCAGTATTTT	CATSEPTSGRDTQYF
TRBV15	-	TRBJ2-3	many	TGTGCCACCAGCAGAGCCCTAGCGAAGAGCACAGATACGCAGTATTTT	CATSRALAKSTDTQYF
TRBV4-1	-	TRBJ2-5	many	TGCGCCAGCAGCCAAGTGGAAGAAGAGACCCAGTACTTC	CASSQVEEETQYF
TRBV30	-	TRBJ2-2	few	TGTGCCTGGAGTATCAACACCGGGGAGCTGTTTTTT	CAWSINTGELFF
TRBV4-3	-	TRBJ1-2	few	TGCGCCAGCAGCCAGTCAGGATCTGCTAACTATGGCTACACCTTC	CASSQSGSANYGYTF
TRBV24-1	-	TRBJ1-5	few	TGTGCCACCAGTGAGCCCGAGGGGCCCCAGCATTTT	CATSEPEGPQHF
TRBV20-1	-	TRBJ2-3	few	TGCAGTGCTAGAGATTCGGGGACTCACCACAAGGGCACAGATACGCAGTATTTT	CSARDSGTHHKGTDTQYF
TRBV11-1	-	TRBJ2-7	few	TGTGCCAGCAGCTTAGTCCCAGCGGACGAGCAGTACTTC	CASSLVPADEQYF
TRBV11-2	TRBD2	TRBJ2-7	few	TGTGCCAGCAGCCCAACCCCCGGGAGTAGCGGGACCTCCTACGAGCAGTACTTC	CASSPTPGSSGTSYEQYF
TRBV29-1	-	TRBJ2-2	many	TGCAGCGTGGACGGTCAATACACCGGGGAGCTGTTTTTT	CSVDGQYTGELFF
TRBV28	-	TRBJ2-7	many	TGTGCCACTACGGGTTCTGGCGAGCAGTACTTC	CATTGSGEQYF